This TCR beta chain was sequenced in a study of shared clonotypes between healthy human individuals. General study points: Memory subsets generally showed smaller estimated richness than naive subsets did. Across a handful of donors, naive CD4 shared 5% to 6%, naive CD8 more than 3%, memory CD4 roughly 2.3%, memory CD8 around 0.36%.

Selected positively for CCR7 and CD45RO-negative, naive CD8 cells excluded terminally differentiated effector memory CD45RA+ cells. There were no recent acute infections or vaccinations among the donors, who were healthy HIV-negative adults. The germline V gene has CDR1 LNHDA and CDR2 SQIVND (reference sequence). Losses at the gene ends were 10 bases for V and 3 bases for J; bases not matched to a gene: 9. The CDR3 spans 14 residues. As regards this clone: The antigen is not known.

Profiling relied on immunoSEQ multiplex PCR, and the TCRdb table lists in-frame clones only, not all of them. The table shows around 1.9 million clones, with about 93% occurring only once. The chain couples TRBV19 to TRBJ1-2; 9 bases fit TRBD1. The source is a man between 18 and 35 years old in good health. Some clones in this sample may be carry-over from other donors' samples. The sequenced material came from naive CD8+ T cells from PBMCs. CDR3 coding DNA: TGTGCCACCGCCCCCGGGACAGGGCACTATGGCTACACCTTC. Translating gives CATAPGTGHYGYTF.